This TCR beta chain was obtained from a study of blood T cell repertoires in COVID-19. Study-level information: From the United States, Italy and Spain came samples of acute and convalescent COVID-19.

Everyone who took part was roughly 18 to 89 years old, and they came from roughly 25 US areas. Participants reported their clinical history, and cohort assignment relied on those reports. In the authors' workflow: Estimation of nucleated cell counts relied on the amplification of reference gene primers. Only in-frame clones appear in the TCRdb table, and some are missing; sequencing was by immunoSEQ multiplex PCR. For V, J and clone size, that table is used; D and trimming come from the DNA. Among around 250,000 clones listed, around 84% were seen once. Germline CDR1 reads MNHEY; CDR2 reads SMNVEV (reference sequence). Trimming removed 6 bases from V and 0 bases from J, with 20 bases in between. This CDR3 has 18 amino acids.

The chain has TRBV27 and TRBJ2-2; D may be TRBD1 (6 bases). The sequenced material came from PBMCs or T cells enriched from blood (not recorded which). The TCR sequence derives from a man in his thirties or forties with acute COVID-19. CDR3 amino acids: CASSYAPTGIPNTGELFF. CDR3 DNA sequence: TGTGCCAGCAGCTACGCCCCAACAGGGATCCCGAACACCGGGGAGCTGTTTTTT.